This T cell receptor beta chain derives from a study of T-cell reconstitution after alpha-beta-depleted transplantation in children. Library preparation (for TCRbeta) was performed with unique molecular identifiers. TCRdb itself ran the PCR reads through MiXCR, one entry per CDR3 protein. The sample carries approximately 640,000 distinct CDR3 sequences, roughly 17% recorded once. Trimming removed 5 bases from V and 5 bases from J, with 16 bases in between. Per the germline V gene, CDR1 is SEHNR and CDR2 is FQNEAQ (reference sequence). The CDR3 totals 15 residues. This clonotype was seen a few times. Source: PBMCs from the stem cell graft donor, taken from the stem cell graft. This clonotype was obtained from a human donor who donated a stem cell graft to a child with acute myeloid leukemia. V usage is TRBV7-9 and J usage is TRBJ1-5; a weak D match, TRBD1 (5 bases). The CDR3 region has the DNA TGTGCCAGCAGCACGGGCCTCGAAGGGGATCAGCCCCAGCATTTT. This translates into CASSTGLEGDQPQHF.